This T cell receptor (beta chain) emerged from a study of control samples from healthy donors and cancer patients. There are 14 residues in the CDR3. Germline CDR1 reads LNHDA; CDR2 reads SQIVND (reference sequence). V shed 4 bases and J shed 1 base, with 8 bases lying between them. Libraries were prepared by immunoSEQ multiplex PCR; TCRdb keeps only in-frame clonotypes and omits some of them. Among 100,000 to 150,000 clones listed, around 93% were seen once. Sequencing was performed on blood. The sequence was collected from a woman aged 50 to 65 in good health. The rearrangement links TRBV19 to TRBJ1-5, with TRBD1 as a possible D gene (5 bases). The CDR3 loop is CASSTSGSNQPQHF. The CDR3 DNA follows: TGTGCCAGTAGTACCTCAGGGAGCAATCAGCCCCAGCATTTT.